The present T cell receptor beta chain was sequenced within a study of cytomegalovirus exposure and HLA in healthy donors. As regards this clone: The antigen is undetermined.

Trimming pared 5 bases from V and 3 bases from J, leaving 7 bases between. CDR1 and CDR2 (germline): GTSNPN, SVGIG (reference sequence). CDR3 length: 11 amino acids. PCR employed 60 Vbeta and 13 Jbeta primers. Sequencing was performed with immunoSEQ multiplex PCR; in TCRdb, only in-frame clones are kept and a portion is missing. The repertoire holds about 190,000 clones, with 75% to 90% as singletons. Whole-study results and caveats: The majority of CMV-associated TCR beta chains were reported as apparently HLA-restricted in a later analysis.

The sample was PBMCs. This chain joins TRBV30 and TRBJ1-2; D not resolved. This receptor was obtained from a man aged 40-49 years in good health and CMV-seropositive. CDR3 sequence reads: CAWFTDYGYTF. In nucleotides, the CDR3 is TGTGCCTGGTTTACGGACTATGGCTACACCTTC.